This TCR beta chain appears in the sequencing data of a study of cytomegalovirus exposure and HLA in healthy donors. Per the germline V gene, CDR1 is SGHDT and CDR2 is YYEEEE. With 6 bases removed from V and 5 bases from J, the gap between germline ends came to 15 bases. The CDR3 contains 14 residues. PCR employed 60 Vbeta and 13 Jbeta primers. Libraries were prepared by immunoSEQ multiplex PCR; TCRdb keeps only in-frame clonotypes and omits some of them. This table holds approximately 130,000 clones, 70% to 80% found once. Donors were nominally healthy when sampled, though unrecorded immune exposures were likely. Notes on the study in general: Among the sequence variants, a highly shared cluster was likely an artifact of sequencing.

With respect to this clone: The antigen remains undetermined.

The sequencing input was PBMCs. The genes are TRBV5-6 and TRBJ2-1; possibly TRBD2 for D (5 bases). This sequence originates from a man aged 50 to 59 in good health and CMV-seronegative. CDR3 coding DNA: TGTGCCAGCACCACGGAGGCGGTAGACAATGAGCAGTTCTTC. Protein: CASTTEAVDNEQFF.